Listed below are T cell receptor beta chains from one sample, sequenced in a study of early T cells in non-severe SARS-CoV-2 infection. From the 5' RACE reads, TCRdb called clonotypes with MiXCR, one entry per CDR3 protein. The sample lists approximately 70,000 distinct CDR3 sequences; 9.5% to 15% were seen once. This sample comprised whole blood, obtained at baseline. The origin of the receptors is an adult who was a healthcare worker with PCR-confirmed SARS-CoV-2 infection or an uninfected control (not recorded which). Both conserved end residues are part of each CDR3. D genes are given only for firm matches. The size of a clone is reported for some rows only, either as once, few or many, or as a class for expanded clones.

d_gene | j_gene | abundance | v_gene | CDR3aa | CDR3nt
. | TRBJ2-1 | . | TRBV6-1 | CASSEGLRWGINNEQFF | TGTGCCAGCAGTGAAGGATTGAGGTGGGGGATCAACAATGAGCAGTTCTTC
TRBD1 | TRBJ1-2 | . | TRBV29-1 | CSAPPTGAGGYTF | TGCAGCGCCCCACCGACAGGGGCGGGAGGCTACACCTTC
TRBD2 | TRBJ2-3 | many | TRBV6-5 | CASTPTGTSEPSSTDTQYF | TGTGCCAGCACCCCTACCGGGACTAGCGAGCCCTCTAGCACAGATACGCAGTATTTT
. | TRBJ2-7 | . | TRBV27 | CASKVGYEQYF | TGTGCCAGCAAGGTGGGGTACGAGCAGTACTTC
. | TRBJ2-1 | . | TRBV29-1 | CSVGRLASSYNEQFF | TGCAGCGTAGGCCGGCTAGCTAGCTCCTACAATGAGCAGTTCTTC
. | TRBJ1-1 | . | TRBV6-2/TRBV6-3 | CASSFRANTEAFF | TGTGCCAGCAGTTTCAGGGCGAACACTGAAGCTTTCTTT
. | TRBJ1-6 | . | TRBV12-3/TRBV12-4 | CASSSQGRGSSPLHF | TGTGCCAGCAGTTCCCAGGGGAGGGGCTCTTCACCCCTCCACTTT
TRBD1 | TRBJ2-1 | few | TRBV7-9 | CASSFSRGGTGNEQFF | TGTGCCAGCAGCTTTAGTAGGGGAGGGACAGGGAATGAGCAGTTCTTC
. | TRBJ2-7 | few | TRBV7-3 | CASSLSPEGYEQYF | TGTGCCAGCAGCTTATCCCCAGAGGGGTACGAGCAGTACTTC
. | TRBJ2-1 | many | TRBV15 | CATSRAGGNYNEQFF | TGTGCCACCAGCAGAGCGGGCGGGAACTACAATGAGCAGTTCTTC
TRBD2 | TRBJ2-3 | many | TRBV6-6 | CASDETSGGADTQYF | TGTGCCAGCGATGAGACTAGCGGGGGGGCAGATACGCAGTATTTT
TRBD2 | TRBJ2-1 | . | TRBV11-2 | CASSFLAGVYDEQFF | TGTGCCAGCAGCTTCCTAGCGGGAGTCTATGATGAGCAGTTCTTC
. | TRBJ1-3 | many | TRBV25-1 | CASSDPWRNTIYF | TGTGCCAGCAGTGATCCCTGGAGGAACACCATATATTTT
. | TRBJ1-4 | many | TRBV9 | CASRDGTGKLFF | TGTGCCAGCAGAGACGGCACGGGGAAACTGTTTTTT
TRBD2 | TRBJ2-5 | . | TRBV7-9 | CASSYPTSGQETQYF | TGTGCCAGCAGCTACCCGACTAGCGGGCAAGAGACCCAGTACTTC
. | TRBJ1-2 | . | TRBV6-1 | CASSRDPALTYTF | TGTGCCAGCAGTCGGGACCCTGCTTTAACGTACACCTTC
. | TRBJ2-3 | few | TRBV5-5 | CASSLRRDHADTQYF | TGTGCCAGCAGCTTGCGCAGGGATCATGCAGATACGCAGTATTTT
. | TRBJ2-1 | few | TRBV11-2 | CASSPELIYNEQFF | TGTGCCAGCAGCCCCGAGCTAATATACAATGAGCAGTTCTTC